Listed here are 23 T cell receptor beta chains from one sample, sequenced in a study of T cell responses to AZD1222 COVID-19 vaccine. TCRdb's copy holds only in-frame clones and misses some; the assay was immunoSEQ multiplex PCR. This table holds 100,000 to 150,000 clones, 85% to 90% found once. The material sequenced was peripheral blood, taken on day 0 of AZD1222 vaccination. These receptors were obtained from an adult in good health.

This chain connects TRBV24-1 to TRBJ1-5; 8 bases line up with TRBD1. V lost 5 bases to trimming and J lost 7 bases; unmatched junction nucleotides: 6. CDR1 is KGHDR and CDR2 is SFDVKD in the germline V gene. The CDR3 is 14 residues long. For the CDR3, the DNA is TGTGCCACCAGTGCCGACAGGGGAGGGCAGCCCCAGCATTTT. This sequence encodes CATSADRGGQPQHF.

The genes are TRBV9 and TRBJ1-2; D might be TRBD1 (5 bases). Germline CDR1 reads SGDLS; CDR2 reads YYNGEE. CDR3 size: 12 residues. The V and J ends lost 3 bases and 7 bases respectively, with 10 bases between them. The CDR3 reads CASSGRVTGYTF. As DNA, the CDR3 is TGTGCCAGCAGCGGCAGGGTAACTGGCTACACCTTC.

This chain uses TRBV7-3 with TRBJ2-3; D remains unclear. Trimming removed 0 bases from V and 1 base from J, with 11 bases in between. CDR1 and CDR2 from the germline V gene are SGHTA and FQGTGA. CDR3 length: 16 residues. The CDR3 sequence: CASSLTGPRGTDTQYF. The DNA of the CDR3 is TGTGCCAGCAGCTTAACAGGGCCACGGGGCACAGATACGCAGTATTTT.

The chain couples TRBV10-3 to TRBJ1-3; D remains ambiguous. Trimming took 2 bases from V and 0 from J, leaving 8 bases between them. In germline, CDR1 is ENHRY, CDR2 SYGVKD. The length of the CDR3 is 15 residues. The CDR3 DNA follows: TGTGCCATCAGTGAGGGACGGAGCTCTGGAAACACCATATATTTT. Translation: CAISEGRSSGNTIYF.

This rearrangement joins TRBV7-2 to TRBJ2-7, with a possible D match to TRBD2 (5 bases). The CDR3 consists of 16 residues. CDR1 and CDR2 from the germline V gene are SGHTA and FQGNSA. The germline V and J ends were trimmed by 5 bases and 1 base, with 18 bases remaining between them. CDR3 sequence reads: CASSRDRGRGSYEQYF. The CDR3 DNA is TGTGCCAGCAGCAGAGACCGGGGTCGAGGGTCCTACGAGCAGTACTTC.

The chain links TRBV6-4 to TRBJ1-6; D is undetermined. Germline-derived CDR1 and CDR2 are MRHNA and SNTAGT. Trimming shortened V by 2 bases and J by 7 bases, and 6 bases separated the two germline ends. This CDR3 comprises 13 residues. The CDR3 loop is CASSDTRNSPLHF. The CDR3 DNA is TGTGCCAGCAGTGACACCAGGAATTCACCCCTCCACTTT.

This clone was observed a single time. CDR3 region: CASSQRQGTPHEQYF. The CDR3 bases are TGCGCCAGCAGCCAGAGACAGGGTACCCCCCACGAGCAGTACTTC. The genes are TRBV4-3 and TRBJ2-7; 7 positions agree with TRBD1. The CDR3 covers 15 residues. V trimming: 3 bases; J trimming: 5 bases; junction bases outside the gene matches: 10. CDR1 is LGHNA and CDR2 is YSLEER in the germline V gene.

The rearrangement links TRBV7-2 to TRBJ1-1; D not certain. The CDR3 has 13 residues. V gave up 5 bases and J gave up 13 bases, with 20 bases separating them. The germline V gene has CDR1 SGHTA and CDR2 FQGNSA. CDR3 amino acids: CASSPHLRVFDFF. Written as DNA, the CDR3 is TGTGCCAGCAGCCCCCATCTCAGAGTGTTTGATTTCTTT.

The chain uses TRBV5-1 and TRBJ2-7, with 7 bases identical to TRBD2. The CDR3 is made up of 13 amino acids. J lost 3 bases, V lost 4 bases, and 4 bases had no gene match. Germline loops: CDR1 SGHRS, CDR2 YFSETQ. CDR3 residues: CASSRGEGYEQYF. The CDR3 region has the DNA TGCGCCAGCAGCCGCGGGGAGGGCTACGAGCAGTACTTC.

The V call is TRBV9, the J call TRBJ1-2; D may be TRBD1 (5 bases). The CDR3 runs to 15 residues. V gave up 0 bases and J gave up 2 bases, with 11 bases separating them. Germline-derived CDR1 and CDR2 are SGDLS and YYNGEE. The CDR3 sequence is CASSVGGRENYGYTF. Written as DNA, the CDR3 is TGTGCCAGCAGCGTAGGCGGCAGGGAAAACTATGGCTACACCTTC.

V gene TRBV4-3 combines with J gene TRBJ1-2; 10 nucleotides agree with TRBD1. CDR3 length: 14 amino acids. Germline assignment: CDR1 LGHNA and CDR2 YSLEER. V shed 0 bases and J 7 bases; nucleotides not matched to a gene: 2. This chain's CDR3 is CASSQDDRGLGYTF. The DNA of the CDR3 is TGCGCCAGCAGCCAAGATGACAGGGGGCTTGGCTACACCTTC.

The chain joins TRBV6-5 to TRBJ2-7; D is possibly TRBD2 (5 bases). Germline CDR1 MNHEY, CDR2 SVGAGI. The V and J ends lost 0 bases and 5 bases respectively, with 11 bases between them. This CDR3 has 14 amino acids. CDR3 in amino acids: CASSYSKGAHEQYF. Written as DNA, the CDR3 is TGTGCCAGCAGTTACTCTAAGGGAGCCCACGAGCAGTACTTC.

The V and J genes are TRBV5-6 and TRBJ1-2; 9 bases are shared with TRBD1. The CDR3 has 14 amino acids. The V segment lost 3 bases and the J segment 6 bases; nucleotides outside the gene matches: 6. The germline gives CDR1 SGHDT, CDR2 YYEEEE. Here the CDR3 DNA reads TGTGCCAGCAGCTGGGGACAGGGTCTGGATGGCTACACCTTC. This gives the protein CASSWGQGLDGYTF.

This clone was seen only a few times. V is TRBV10-2 and J is TRBJ2-7; TRBD1 matches at 9 bases. CDR3 length equals 15 residues. In germline, CDR1 is WSHSY, CDR2 SAAADI. V shed 0 bases, J shed 3 bases, and the junction held 3 bases outside the gene matches. For the CDR3, the DNA is TGCGCCAGCAGTGAGTCCTCGGGACAGGGCTACGAGCAGTACTTC. It is translated as CASSESSGQGYEQYF.

This chain connects TRBV27 to TRBJ2-2, with D perhaps given as TRBD1 or TRBD2 (5 bases each). The CDR3 has 15 amino acids. V was shortened by 6 bases and J by 4 bases, with 15 bases between the two germline ends. Germline values: CDR1 MNHEY, CDR2 SMNVEV (reference sequence). The CDR3 spells CASSLNTRGTGELFF. For the CDR3, the DNA is TGTGCCAGCAGCCTCAATACGAGGGGCACCGGGGAGCTGTTTTTT.

The V call is TRBV5-4, the J call TRBJ2-2; possibly TRBD1 for D (6 bases). Looked up from germline, CDR1 is SGHNT and CDR2 is YYREEE (reference sequence). The CDR3 loop spans 14 amino acids. The ends were cut back, 4 bases at V and 2 bases at J, with 9 bases in the middle. The CDR3 loop is CASSRDINTGELFF. CDR3 sequence (DNA): TGTGCCAGCAGCCGGGACATTAACACCGGGGAGCTGTTTTTT.

CDR3 residues: CASSPPTSGVYEQYF. Written as DNA, the CDR3 is TGTGCCAGCAGTCCGCCCACTAGCGGGGTATACGAGCAGTACTTC. The J gene is TRBJ2-7, the V gene TRBV28, with 10 bases fitting TRBD2. CDR3 size: 15 residues. The germline CDR1 and CDR2 sequences are MDHEN and SYDVKM. Trimming removed 5 bases from V and 4 bases from J; junction bases left unmatched: 8.

J is TRBJ1-4 and V is TRBV7-9; TRBD1 matches at 7 bases. With 1 base clipped from V and 8 bases from J, the junction kept 4 bases outside the gene matches. The CDR3 consists of 14 residues. From germline, CDR1 is SEHNR and CDR2 FQNEAQ (reference sequence). As DNA, the CDR3 is TGTGCCAGCAGCTTAGGTTCCAGGGGGGAAAAACTGTTTTTT. This encodes CASSLGSRGEKLFF.

This chain connects TRBV5-4 to TRBJ2-2; 8 bases are shared with TRBD2. Germline V gene data show CDR1 as SGHNT and CDR2 as YYREEE (reference sequence). V lost 3 bases to trimming and J lost 3 bases; unmatched junction nucleotides: 4. This CDR3 is built from 15 residues. CDR3 sequence reads: CASSSGGHYTGELFF. In nucleotides, the CDR3 is TGTGCCAGCAGCTCGGGGGGGCACTACACCGGGGAGCTGTTTTTT.

This clone was detected once. This chain uses TRBV7-2 with TRBJ1-2; 9 nucleotides agree with TRBD1. The CDR3 is made up of 15 amino acids. Germline CDR1 is SGHTA and CDR2 is FQGNSA. J lost 8 bases, V lost 7 bases, and 14 bases had no gene match. CDR3 region: CASKFAAGTGPGYTF. For the CDR3, the DNA is TGTGCCAGCAAATTCGCCGCCGGGACAGGGCCCGGCTACACCTTC.

This sequence joins TRBV3-1 (or the pseudogene TRBV3-2) and TRBJ2-7; TRBD2 might be the D (5 bases). V was shortened by 1 base and J by 6 bases, with 13 bases between the two germline ends. CDR1 LGHDT and CDR2 YNNKEL come from the germline V gene (reference sequence). CDR3 length: 14 amino acids. CDR3 sequence: CASSQGYLAGEQYF. DNA of the CDR3: TGTGCCAGCAGCCAAGGTTATCTAGCTGGCGAGCAGTACTTC.

The chain employs TRBV18 and TRBJ2-3, with 8 bases aligning to TRBD2. Per germline, CDR1 KGHSH and CDR2 LQKENI. The CDR3 is 16 amino acids. V shed 2 bases and J 0 bases; nucleotides not matched to a gene: 4. This CDR3 reads CASSPSVAGSTDTQYF. The CDR3, as DNA: TGTGCCAGCTCACCATCAGTAGCGGGGAGCACAGATACGCAGTATTTT.

The CDR3 sequence is CASRQPWSNQPQHF. The CDR3 region has the DNA TGTGCCAGTAGGCAACCGTGGAGCAATCAGCCCCAGCATTTT. The chain combines TRBV19 with TRBJ1-5; D is unclear. This CDR3 spans 14 amino acids. Deletions cut 6 bases from V and 1 base from J, with 10 bases between. Germline-derived CDR1 and CDR2 are LNHDA and SQIVND (reference sequence).